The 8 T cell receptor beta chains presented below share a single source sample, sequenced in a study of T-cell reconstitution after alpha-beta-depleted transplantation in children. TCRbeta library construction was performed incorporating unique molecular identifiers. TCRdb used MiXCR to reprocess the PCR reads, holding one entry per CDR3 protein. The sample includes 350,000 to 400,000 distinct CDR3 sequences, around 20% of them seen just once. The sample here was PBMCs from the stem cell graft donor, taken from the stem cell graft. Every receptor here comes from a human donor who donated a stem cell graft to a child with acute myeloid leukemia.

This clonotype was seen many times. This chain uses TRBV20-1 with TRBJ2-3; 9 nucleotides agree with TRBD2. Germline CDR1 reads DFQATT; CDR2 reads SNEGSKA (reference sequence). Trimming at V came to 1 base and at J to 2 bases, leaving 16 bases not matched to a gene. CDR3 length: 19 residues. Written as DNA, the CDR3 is TGCAGTGCTAGAGCTTATGGGCGGGAGGGCCTTCCCTCCACAGATACGCAGTATTTT. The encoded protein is CSARAYGREGLPSTDTQYF.

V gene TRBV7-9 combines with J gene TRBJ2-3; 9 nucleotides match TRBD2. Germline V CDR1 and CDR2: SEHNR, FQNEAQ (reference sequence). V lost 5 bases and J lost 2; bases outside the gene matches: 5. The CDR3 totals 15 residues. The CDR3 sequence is CASSNSGRPTDTQYF. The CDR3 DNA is TGTGCCAGCAGCAATAGCGGGAGACCCACAGATACGCAGTATTTT.

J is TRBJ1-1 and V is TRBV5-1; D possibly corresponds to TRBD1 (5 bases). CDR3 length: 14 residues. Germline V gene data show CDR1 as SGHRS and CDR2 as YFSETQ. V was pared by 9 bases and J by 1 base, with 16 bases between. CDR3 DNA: TGCGCCACTAAAGAGGGGCCGGGGAACACTGAAGCTTTCTTT. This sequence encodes CATKEGPGNTEAFF.

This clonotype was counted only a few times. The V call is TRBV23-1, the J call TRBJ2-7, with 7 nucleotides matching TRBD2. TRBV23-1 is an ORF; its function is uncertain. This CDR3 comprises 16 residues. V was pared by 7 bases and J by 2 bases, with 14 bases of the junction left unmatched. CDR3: CASTPGGPQGTYEQYF. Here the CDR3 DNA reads TGCGCCAGCACTCCGGGGGGACCTCAAGGTACCTACGAGCAGTACTTC.

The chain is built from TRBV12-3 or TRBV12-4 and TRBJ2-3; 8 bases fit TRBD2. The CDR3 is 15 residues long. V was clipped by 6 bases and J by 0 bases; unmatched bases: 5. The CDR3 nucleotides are TGTGCCAGCAGCGAACTAGCGGCTAGCACAGATACGCAGTATTTT. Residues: CASSELAASTDTQYF.

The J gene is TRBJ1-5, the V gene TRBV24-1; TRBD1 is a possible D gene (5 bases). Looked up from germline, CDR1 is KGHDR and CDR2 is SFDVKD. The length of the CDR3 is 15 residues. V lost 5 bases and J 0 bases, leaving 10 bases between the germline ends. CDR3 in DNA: TGTGCCACCAGTGTGGCGGGGGGTAGCAATCAGCCCCAGCATTTT. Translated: CATSVAGGSNQPQHF.

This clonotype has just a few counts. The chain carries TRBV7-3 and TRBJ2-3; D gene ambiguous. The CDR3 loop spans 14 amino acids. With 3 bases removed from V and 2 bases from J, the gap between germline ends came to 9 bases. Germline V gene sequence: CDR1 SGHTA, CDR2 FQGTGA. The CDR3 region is CASSLYGYTDTQYF. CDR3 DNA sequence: TGTGCCAGCAGCTTGTATGGTTACACAGATACGCAGTATTTT.

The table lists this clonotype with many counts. The CDR3 bases are TGCAGTGCTGGACAGGGGGACACTGAAGCTTTCTTT. Its protein is CSAGQGDTEAFF. The gene calls are TRBV20-1 and TRBJ1-1, with 10 nucleotides matching TRBD1. Per the germline V gene, CDR1 is DFQATT and CDR2 is SNEGSKA (reference sequence). The V and J ends lost 5 bases and 3 bases, in that order; junction bases with no gene match: 0. CDR3 size: 12 residues.